These 25 T cell receptor beta chains originate from one sample sequenced in a study of human T cells and chemical hapten exposure. Within the library, unique molecular identifiers were attached to each individual cDNA molecule. TCRdb redid the calling of the reads with MiXCR, one entry per CDR3 protein. Of about 120,000 distinct CDR3 sequences listed, over 6.5% are singletons. It was from unfractionated whole blood that total RNA was extracted. What was sequenced was whole blood. The receptors derive from a human donor in good health. Some clones in this sample may be carry-over from other donors' samples.

This clonotype appeared a few times. V usage is TRBV7-2 and J usage is TRBJ2-3, with 8 positions matching TRBD2. Germline CDR1 SGHTA, CDR2 FQGNSA. V lost 5 bases, J lost 5 bases, and 15 bases stayed unmatched. The length of the CDR3 is 17 residues. The CDR3 DNA reads TGTGCCAGCAGCCAATCCTCGGGAGGGGGGGGGCGAGATACGCAGTATTTT. The encoded protein is CASSQSSGGGGRDTQYF.

At least ten counts were recorded for this clonotype. This chain joins TRBV10-2 and TRBJ2-5; TRBD2 matches at 7 bases. The junction had 5 bases not matched to a gene; V was cut back by 5 bases and J by 2 bases. The germline V gene has CDR1 WSHSY and CDR2 SAAADI. The CDR3 totals 14 residues. In DNA form, the CDR3 reads TGCGCCAGCAGTTCGACTAGCAAGCAAGAGACCCAGTACTTC. Translated: CASSSTSKQETQYF.

The chain recombines TRBV27 with TRBJ1-1; 9 bases match TRBD1. The CDR3 has 14 amino acids. Per the germline V gene, CDR1 is MNHEY and CDR2 is SMNVEV (reference sequence). Losses at the gene ends were 4 bases for V and 4 bases for J; bases not matched to a gene: 4. Here the CDR3 reads CASSWRTGATEAFF. The CDR3 DNA sequence: TGTGCCAGCAGTTGGCGGACAGGGGCCACTGAAGCTTTCTTT.

The table lists this clonotype with many counts. The chain carries TRBV18 and TRBJ2-7; D may be TRBD2 (7 bases). Trimming shortened V by 6 bases and J by 5 bases, and 23 bases separated the two germline ends. The CDR3 extends over 16 amino acids. Germline V gene lookup returns CDR1 KGHSH and CDR2 LQKENI. The CDR3 nucleotides are TGTGCCAGCTCTTCTGCGGGGGCTGGGTCGGTACACGAGCAGTACTTC. The encoded protein is CASSSAGAGSVHEQYF.

The chain joins TRBV12-3 or TRBV12-4 to TRBJ2-3, with D hard to call. The V end was cut by 7 bases, the J end by 5 bases, with 13 bases between. The CDR3 extends over 13 amino acids. CDR3 nucleotides: TGTGCCAGCATTCAGGCAGGCGGAGATACGCAGTATTTT. As protein: CASIQAGGDTQYF.

Only a few counts were recorded for this clonotype. This chain links TRBV12-3 or TRBV12-4 with TRBJ2-1, with D unresolved. V lost 2 bases to trimming and J lost 7 bases, with 3 bases between them. This CDR3 contains 11 residues. Written as DNA, the CDR3 is TGTGCCAGCAGTTTAACTAATGAGCAGTTCTTC. Its translation: CASSLTNEQFF.

This clonotype was recorded many times. The chain has TRBV7-8 and TRBJ1-3; TRBD1 agrees at 8 bases. Looked up from germline, CDR1 is SGHVS and CDR2 is FQNEAQ. With 2 bases clipped from V and 0 bases from J, the junction kept 6 bases outside the gene matches. CDR3 length equals 17 residues. Here the CDR3 reads CASSLLGQGVSGNTIYF. CDR3 DNA: TGTGCCAGCAGCTTACTAGGACAGGGAGTCTCTGGAAACACCATATATTTT.

The sample holds many counts of this clonotype. V is TRBV24-1 and J is TRBJ2-3; D unresolved. Germline V gene lookup returns CDR1 KGHDR and CDR2 SFDVKD. V gave up 4 bases and J gave up 1 base, with 8 bases separating them. The CDR3 contains 14 residues. CDR3 sequence (DNA): TGTGCCACCAGTGACGGCCAGGGCACAGATACGCAGTATTTT. Its translation is CATSDGQGTDTQYF.

This clonotype was detected ten times or more. The chain has TRBV6-5 and TRBJ1-1; weak D call: TRBD1 (5 bases). CDR1 is MNHEY and CDR2 is SVGAGI in the germline V gene. This CDR3 is built from 13 residues. Trimming left V 2 bases short and J 4 bases short, with 8 bases between. Here the CDR3 reads CASSYSGATEAFF. CDR3 sequence (DNA): TGTGCCAGCAGTTACAGCGGGGCCACTGAAGCTTTCTTT.

This clonotype was recorded a few times. As DNA, the CDR3 is TGCGCCAGCAGCCAAGTCGGGGGCGGGAACTATGGCTACACCTTC. Translating it yields CASSQVGGGNYGYTF. The genes are TRBV4-3 and TRBJ1-2; D possibly corresponds to TRBD1 (6 bases). Germline V gives CDR1 LGHNA, CDR2 YSLEER. V dropped 1 base and J dropped 2 bases, with 11 bases sitting between them. This CDR3 spans 15 amino acids.

A few counts support this clonotype. The chain has TRBV12-3 or TRBV12-4 and TRBJ2-6; 8 bases agree with TRBD1. V dropped 6 bases and J dropped 0; count of bases not matched to a gene: 7. This CDR3 contains 17 residues. The chain's CDR3 is CASRGTGSFSGANVLTF. Written as DNA, the CDR3 is TGTGCCAGCAGGGGGACAGGCAGCTTCTCTGGGGCCAACGTCCTGACTTTC.

This clonotype was observed a handful of times. Here the CDR3 DNA reads TGTGCCATCAGTGAATACCGGGACAGGGACAATGAGCAGTTCTTC. Protein product: CAISEYRDRDNEQFF. The chain is built from TRBV10-3 and TRBJ2-1; 9 nucleotides agree with TRBD1. The CDR3 length is 15 residues. Unmatched junction bases numbered 5, after V lost 3 bases and J lost 5 bases. Germline V gives CDR1 ENHRY, CDR2 SYGVKD.

There are many counts of this clonotype. The J gene is TRBJ1-2, the V gene TRBV14; D call uncertain. The CDR3 has 14 residues. Trimming took off 0 bases at V and 4 bases at J, with 9 bases between the two ends. Per germline, CDR1 SGHDN and CDR2 FVKESK. In DNA form, the CDR3 reads TGTGCCAGCAGCCAAGAGATAGGTAGCTATGGCTACACCTTC. Protein: CASSQEIGSYGYTF.

The chain links TRBV4-2 to TRBJ1-5, with D maybe TRBD1 (6 bases). This CDR3 contains 17 residues. The germline V gene has CDR1 LGHNA and CDR2 YNFKEQ. Trimming took off 0 bases at V and 3 bases at J, with 15 bases between the two ends. As DNA, the CDR3 is TGTGCCAGCAGCCAAGATATTAGGACAGAATCCAATCAGCCCCAGCATTTT. Amino acid sequence: CASSQDIRTESNQPQHF.

This clonotype was observed many times. The V gene is TRBV20-1, the J gene TRBJ1-5; D possibly corresponds to TRBD1 (5 bases). CDR3 length equals 13 residues. Trimming removed 4 bases at V and 3 bases at J, with 10 bases between. Germline V CDR1 and CDR2: DFQATT, SNEGSKA (reference sequence). The CDR3 loop reads CSATDSLNQPQHF. CDR3 nucleotide sequence: TGCAGTGCTACCGACAGCCTCAATCAGCCCCAGCATTTT.

This clonotype has ten or more counts. The rearrangement uses TRBV11-2 and TRBJ2-7; no firm D call. Germline V CDR1 and CDR2: SGHAT, FQNNGV. V shed 4 bases and J shed 4 bases, with 11 bases lying between them. The CDR3 runs 13 residues. In DNA, the CDR3 is TGTGCCAGCAGCTCAAATGCTGGTTACGAGCAGTACTTC. Its translation: CASSSNAGYEQYF.

This clonotype was counted at least ten times. The chain joins TRBV5-5 to TRBJ2-1; possible D gene TRBD2, 6 bases. Germline loops: CDR1 SGHKS, CDR2 YYEKEE (reference sequence). The CDR3 is 17 residues long. V shed 4 bases and J shed 5 bases, with 22 bases lying between them. The CDR3 nucleotides read TGTGCCAGCAGCCTGGGAGTTGCGGGAAGAGTCAACAATGAGCAGTTCTTC. It specifies CASSLGVAGRVNNEQFF.

The V gene is TRBV20-1, the J gene TRBJ2-7; TRBD1 agrees at 9 bases. Trimming cost V 3 bases and J 3 bases; bases outside gene matches: 12. Germline V gives CDR1 DFQATT, CDR2 SNEGSKA (reference sequence). CDR3 size: 16 residues. As DNA, the CDR3 is TGCAGTGCTAGGGCCCCGGGACAGGGAATGGACTACGAGCAGTACTTC. It yields the protein CSARAPGQGMDYEQYF.

This clonotype was recorded at least ten times. The chain links TRBV27 to TRBJ2-3, with 7 bases identical to TRBD2. Germline assignment: CDR1 MNHEY and CDR2 SMNVEV (reference sequence). J was trimmed by 5 bases and V by 3 bases; bases with no gene match: 2. This CDR3 is built from 13 residues. The CDR3 region has the DNA TGTGCCAGCAGTTTTGGGGGGGGAGATACGCAGTATTTT. Protein product: CASSFGGGDTQYF.

This clonotype has a count of ten or more. The V and J genes are TRBV12-3 or TRBV12-4 and TRBJ1-1; 9 nucleotides agree with TRBD1. CDR3 size: 14 residues. V shed 5 bases and J 0 bases; nucleotides not matched to a gene: 1. The CDR3 DNA reads TGTGCCAGCAGTGGGACAGGGCTGAACACTGAAGCTTTCTTT. Protein: CASSGTGLNTEAFF.

There are a few counts of this clonotype. The chain is built from TRBV11-2 and TRBJ2-1; the D call may be TRBD1 or TRBD2 (5 bases each). Trimming removed 5 bases from V and 4 bases from J, with 15 bases in between. CDR3 length: 15 residues. CDR1 is SGHAT, CDR2 FQNNGV, per germline. CDR3 sequence (DNA): TGTGCCAGCAGCGTATCCGGGACGCGGTACAATGAGCAGTTCTTC. Amino acids: CASSVSGTRYNEQFF.

This clonotype was seen ten or more times. This sequence joins TRBV4-3 and TRBJ2-7; D gene ambiguous. V gave up 0 bases and J gave up 6 bases, with 9 bases separating them. This CDR3 is 13 amino acids long. Germline V gene data show CDR1 as LGHNA and CDR2 as YSLEER. In DNA form, the CDR3 reads TGCGCCAGCAGCCAAGATGAACGGACCGAGCAGTACTTC. Encoded protein: CASSQDERTEQYF.

This clonotype turned up a few times. The CDR3 nucleotides read TGTGCCAGCAGTACTCCGGGACAGGGGATCTATGGCTACACCTTC. It encodes CASSTPGQGIYGYTF. V and J are TRBV6-5 and TRBJ1-2; TRBD1 matches 10 bases. Germline V gives CDR1 MNHEY, CDR2 SVGAGI. V shed 5 bases, J shed 4 bases, and the junction held 7 bases outside the gene matches. The CDR3 sequence is 15 residues long.

This clonotype was seen a few times. DNA of the CDR3: TGTGCCAGCAGCGTGACTAGCGGGAGGGCCATAGATACGCAGTATTTT. Translated, it gives CASSVTSGRAIDTQYF. The chain is built from TRBV7-6 and TRBJ2-3; TRBD2 matches at 14 bases. Germline V lookup: CDR1 SGHVS, CDR2 FNYEAQ. The CDR3 contains 16 residues. Losses at the gene ends were 5 bases for V and 5 bases for J; bases not matched to a gene: 6.

CDR3 in amino acids: CASSLGGAPGGELFF. CDR3 nucleotide sequence: TGTGCCAGCAGCTTAGGCGGAGCCCCGGGCGGGGAGCTGTTTTTT. V and J are TRBV7-2 and TRBJ2-2; D gene ambiguous. Trimming left V 1 base short and J 7 bases short, with 13 bases between. Germline V gene lookup returns CDR1 SGHTA and CDR2 FQGNSA. The CDR3 is 15 amino acids.